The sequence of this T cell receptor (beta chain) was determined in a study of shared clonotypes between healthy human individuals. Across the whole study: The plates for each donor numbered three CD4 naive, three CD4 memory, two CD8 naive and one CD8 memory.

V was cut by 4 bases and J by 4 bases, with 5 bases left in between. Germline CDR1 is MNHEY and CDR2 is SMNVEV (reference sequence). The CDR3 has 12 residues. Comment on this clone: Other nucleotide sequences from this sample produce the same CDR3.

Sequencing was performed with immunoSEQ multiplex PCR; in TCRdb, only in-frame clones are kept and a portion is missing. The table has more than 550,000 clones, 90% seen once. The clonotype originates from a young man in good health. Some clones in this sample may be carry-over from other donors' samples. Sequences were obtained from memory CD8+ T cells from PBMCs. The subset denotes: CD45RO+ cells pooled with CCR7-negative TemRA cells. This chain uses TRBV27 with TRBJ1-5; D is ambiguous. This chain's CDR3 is CASSSLNQPQHF. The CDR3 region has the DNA TGTGCCAGCAGTTCTCTGAATCAGCCCCAGCATTTT.